These 17 T cell receptor beta chains were sequenced from one sample in a study of cytomegalovirus exposure and HLA in healthy donors. The PCR ran on 60 Vbeta and 13 Jbeta primers. Here immunoSEQ multiplex PCR was the method, and the copy in TCRdb shows in-frame clones only, minus some. Its listing shows some 120,000 clones. The specimen sequenced was PBMCs. Receptor source: a middle-aged man in good health and CMV-seropositive.

The CDR3 region is CASSWTGDANTEAFF. CDR3 coding DNA: TGTGCCAGCTCCTGGACAGGGGACGCGAACACTGAAGCTTTCTTT. This rearrangement joins TRBV18 to TRBJ1-1; TRBD1 matches at 9 bases. The germline gives CDR1 KGHSH, CDR2 LQKENI. CDR3 length equals 15 residues. Unmatched junction bases numbered 6, after V lost 6 bases and J lost 1 base.

The genes are TRBV7-9 and TRBJ2-3; 7 bases are shared with TRBD2. The V segment lost 4 bases and the J segment 2 bases; nucleotides outside the gene matches: 6. Germline CDR1 SEHNR, CDR2 FQNEAQ (reference sequence). The CDR3 is made up of 15 amino acids. For the CDR3, the DNA is TGTGCCAGCAGCTCGCCCGGGACTACCACAGATACGCAGTATTTT. This encodes CASSSPGTTTDTQYF.

The J gene is TRBJ2-3, the V gene TRBV6-1; the match to TRBD2 covers 10 bases. Germline V CDR1 and CDR2: MNHNS, SASEGT. The V and J ends lost 6 bases and 14 bases, in that order; junction bases with no gene match: 14. This CDR3 region has 14 residues. The CDR3, as DNA: TGTGCCAGCAGCGAACCTTCTAGCGGGAGAGAGGGGTATTTT. This sequence encodes CASSEPSSGREGYF.

This chain links TRBV28 with TRBJ1-5; 7 positions match TRBD1. The germline V gene encodes CDR1 MDHEN and CDR2 SYDVKM. The CDR3 has 15 residues. Trimming cost V 2 bases and J 5 bases; bases outside gene matches: 6. CDR3 amino acids: CASSLRGRVYQPQHF. CDR3 nucleotide sequence: TGTGCCAGCAGTTTAAGGGGGCGAGTTTATCAGCCCCAGCATTTT.

This sequence joins TRBV5-1 and TRBJ2-7; D possibly corresponds to TRBD1 (6 bases). The V gene's germline CDR1 is SGHRS and CDR2 YFSETQ. The CDR3 runs 18 residues. V lost 0 bases and J lost 3, with 22 bases in between. The CDR3 DNA follows: TGCGCCAGCAGCTTGGACGGACAGCCTTCCCACTCCAGCTACGAGCAGTACTTC. It encodes CASSLDGQPSHSSYEQYF.

The rearrangement links TRBV5-1 to TRBJ2-1; possibly TRBD2 for D (5 bases). The CDR3 has 16 amino acids. The germline V gene encodes CDR1 SGHRS and CDR2 YFSETQ. The V end was cut by 2 bases, the J end by 0 bases, with 12 bases between. The CDR3 DNA follows: TGCGCCAGCAGCTTAAAAGCGGAGAGCTCCTACAATGAGCAGTTCTTC. This encodes CASSLKAESSYNEQFF. The full variable domain, with the rest looked up from reference TRBV5-1 and TRBJ2-1, is KAGVTQTPRYLIKTRGQQVTLSCSPISGHRSVSWYQQTPGQGLQFLFEYFSETQRNKGNFPGRFSGRQFSNSRSEMNVSTLELGDSALYLCASSLKAESSYNEQFFGPGTRLTVL.

The chain is built from TRBV7-3 and TRBJ2-3, with a weak D call TRBD2 (5 bases). The V gene lost 0 bases and the J gene lost 8 bases, with 9 bases spanning the gap. This CDR3 is 13 amino acids long. Germline V gene lookup returns CDR1 SGHTA and CDR2 FQGTGA. The CDR3: CASSLTDGVTQYF. The CDR3 DNA reads TGTGCCAGCAGCTTAACGGACGGGGTTACGCAGTATTTT.

V is TRBV7-9 and J is TRBJ2-1, with TRBD2 identical over 9 bases. The J segment lost 8 bases and the V segment lost 3 bases, leaving 8 bases of the junction unmatched. The CDR3 runs to 15 residues. Germline assignment: CDR1 SEHNR and CDR2 FQNEAQ (reference sequence). The CDR3 here is CASSFGGRAGYEQFF. The DNA for the CDR3 is TGTGCCAGCAGCTTCGGCGGGAGGGCCGGCTATGAGCAGTTCTTC.

The chain couples TRBV7-3 to TRBJ1-1, with TRBD1 identical over 7 bases. The J segment lost 3 bases and the V segment lost 6 bases, leaving 4 bases of the junction unmatched. This CDR3 region has 13 residues. Looked up from germline, CDR1 is SGHTA and CDR2 is FQGTGA. The CDR3 sequence: CASSLTGDTEAFF. The CDR3 DNA reads as TGTGCCAGCAGTCTTACAGGGGACACTGAAGCTTTCTTT.

A remark on this clone: At one end, the junction sequence differs from germline, possibly due to a read error. The V and J genes are TRBV18 and TRBJ2-7; TRBD1 matches at 10 bases. CDR1 and CDR2 from the germline V gene are KGHSH and LQKENI. This CDR3 contains 15 residues. CDR3 sequence reads: CASSPGQGIPHEQYF. The CDR3 DNA sequence: TGTGCCAGTTCACCGGGACAGGGGATCCCCCACGAGCAGTACTTC.

The genes are TRBV11-2 and TRBJ1-5; a possible D gene is TRBD1 (5 bases). V was cut by 0 bases and J by 6 bases, with 9 bases left in between. This CDR3 region has 14 residues. The germline CDR1 and CDR2 sequences are SGHAT and FQNNGV. The CDR3 DNA is TGTGCCAGCAGCTTAGACAGGGTCGGTCAGCCCCAGCATTTT. Amino acids: CASSLDRVGQPQHF.

This chain links TRBV11-2 with TRBJ1-1; no firm D call. Trimming took off 1 base at V and 3 bases at J, with 6 bases between the two ends. Per germline, CDR1 SGHAT and CDR2 FQNNGV. There are 13 residues in the CDR3. The CDR3: CASSLVRDTEAFF. The DNA for the CDR3 is TGTGCCAGCAGCTTAGTACGGGACACTGAAGCTTTCTTT.

V is TRBV15 and J is TRBJ2-1; the match to TRBD2 covers 9 bases. Unmatched junction bases numbered 5, after V lost 5 bases and J lost 0 bases. The V gene's germline CDR1 is LNHNV and CDR2 YYDKDF (reference sequence). The CDR3 consists of 16 residues. The CDR3 nucleotides read TGTGCCACCAGCGGGAGACTAGCGGTCTCCTACAATGAGCAGTTCTTC. As protein: CATSGRLAVSYNEQFF. Supplemented by reference TRBV15 and TRBJ2-1, the full variable domain reads DAMVIQNPRYQVTQFGKPVTLSCSQTLNHNVMYWYQQKSSQAPKLLFHYYDKDFNNEADTPDNFQSRRPNTSFCFLDIRSPGLGDTAMYLCATSGRLAVSYNEQFFGPGTRLTVL.

The CDR3 here is CASSPGGDEQYF. CDR3 coding DNA: TGTGCCAGCTCACCTGGGGGGGACGAGCAGTACTTC. The chain recombines TRBV18 with TRBJ2-7, with 7 bases identical to TRBD2. CDR3 size: 12 residues. Germline V gene lookup returns CDR1 KGHSH and CDR2 LQKENI. Unmatched junction bases numbered 1, after V lost 3 bases and J lost 5 bases.

The genes are TRBV7-6 and TRBJ2-1, with 7 positions matching TRBD2. CDR1 SGHVS and CDR2 FNYEAQ come from the germline V gene. The CDR3 consists of 15 residues. The trim removed 1 base at V and 9 bases at J, leaving 9 bases unmatched. The CDR3 DNA follows: TGTGCCAGCAGCTTAGTGGCGAGCGGGATGGGTGAGCAGTTCTTC. Protein product: CASSLVASGMGEQFF.

The V and J genes are TRBV6-4 and TRBJ2-1; 9 bases are a match to TRBD1. The CDR3 runs to 15 residues. The trim removed 10 bases at V and 2 bases at J, leaving 9 bases unmatched. Germline CDR1 MRHNA, CDR2 SNTAGT. The CDR3 reads CATAPRDRAYNEQFF. The CDR3 DNA reads TGTGCCACCGCGCCCCGGGACAGGGCCTACAATGAGCAGTTCTTC.

V usage is TRBV28 and J usage is TRBJ2-1; D is undetermined. In germline, CDR1 is MDHEN, CDR2 SYDVKM. CDR3 size: 15 residues. V lost 1 base and J 3 bases, leaving 10 bases between the germline ends. The CDR3 reads CASSLLSPGYNEQFF. For the CDR3, the DNA is TGTGCCAGCAGTTTATTGTCCCCAGGCTACAATGAGCAGTTCTTC.